Each of the 25 T cell receptor beta chains below was sequenced from the same sample in a study of identical twins. TCRdb reprocessed the 5' RACE reads with MiXCR, giving one entry per CDR3 protein. This repertoire shows about 530,000 distinct CDR3 sequences, approximately 14% found once; its top ten account for roughly 0.42%. The data were also submitted as part of a second study, on yellow fever vaccine responses in identical twins.

The sequencing sample was made of CD4+ T cells sorted from blood. These receptors came from a woman between 18 and 29 years old in good health.

The rearrangement uses TRBV6-5 and TRBJ2-7; 8 positions match TRBD1. The CDR3 length is 19 residues. The J segment lost 4 bases and the V segment lost 2 bases, leaving 19 bases of the junction unmatched. The germline V gene encodes CDR1 MNHEY and CDR2 SVGAGI. The CDR3 sequence: CASSYRGQGPFIPTYEQYF. DNA for the CDR3: TGTGCCAGCAGTTACCGAGGACAGGGCCCTTTCATACCAACTTACGAGCAGTACTTC.

The rearrangement links TRBV6-5 to TRBJ2-1; D may correspond to TRBD1 or TRBD2 (5 bases each). The CDR3 sequence is 16 residues long. CDR1 and CDR2 from the germline V gene are MNHEY and SVGAGI. The V end lost 4 bases, the J end lost 0 bases, and 13 bases lay between the germline ends. This CDR3 is CASSWRGVASYNEQFF. The CDR3 DNA reads TGTGCCAGCAGTTGGAGAGGGGTTGCCTCCTACAATGAGCAGTTCTTC.

The rearrangement joins TRBV5-1 to TRBJ2-7, with 8 nucleotides matching TRBD1. The CDR3 covers 17 residues. The trim removed 0 bases at V and 0 bases at J, leaving 8 bases unmatched. Germline V gives CDR1 SGHRS, CDR2 YFSETQ. The CDR3: CASSLASGTGSSYEQYF. In nucleotides, the CDR3 is TGCGCCAGCAGCTTGGCCTCCGGGACAGGTTCCTCCTACGAGCAGTACTTC. The full variable domain, rest sourced from reference TRBV5-1 and TRBJ2-7, is KAGVTQTPRYLIKTRGQQVTLSCSPISGHRSVSWYQQTPGQGLQFLFEYFSETQRNKGNFPGRFSGRQFSNSRSEMNVSTLELGDSALYLCASSLASGTGSSYEQYFGPGTRLTVT.

This clonotype showed up just a few times. The chain couples TRBV10-3 to TRBJ1-1; 11 nucleotides line up with TRBD1. CDR1 is ENHRY and CDR2 is SYGVKD in the germline V gene. This CDR3 is built from 15 residues. With V trimmed by 10 bases and J by 3 bases, 10 bases remained unmatched. The CDR3 sequence is CATQDRGRGDTEAFF. The CDR3 DNA follows: TGTGCCACCCAGGACAGGGGGCGCGGAGACACTGAAGCTTTCTTT.

This clonotype turned up a few times. The rearrangement joins TRBV5-1 to TRBJ2-2; 14 bases align to TRBD2. Per the germline V gene, CDR1 is SGHRS and CDR2 is YFSETQ. The length of the CDR3 is 18 residues. Losses at the gene ends were 4 bases for V and 4 bases for J; bases not matched to a gene: 9. In nucleotides, the CDR3 is TGCGCCAGCAGCCAACCGGGACTAGCGGGAGCTCCCACCGGGGAGCTGTTTTTT. This gives the protein CASSQPGLAGAPTGELFF.

This clonotype was seen a few times. The J gene is TRBJ2-3, the V gene TRBV10-3; D gene uncertain. CDR1 is ENHRY and CDR2 is SYGVKD in the germline V gene. V was trimmed by 4 bases and J by 5 bases, leaving 4 bases between them. The CDR3 covers 11 residues. CDR3 DNA: TGTGCCATCAGTGCTGGAGATACGCAGTATTTT. It codes for CAISAGDTQYF.

The chain recombines TRBV4-1 with TRBJ1-2; weak D call: TRBD1 (5 bases). Germline V gene lookup returns CDR1 MGHRA and CDR2 YSYEKL. The V gene lost 3 bases and the J gene lost 4 bases, with 21 bases spanning the gap. There are 17 residues in the CDR3. CDR3 in amino acids: CASSQGMGQEGIYGYTF. CDR3 nucleotide sequence: TGCGCCAGCAGCCAGGGAATGGGTCAGGAGGGGATCTATGGCTACACCTTC.

This clonotype was counted between two and nine times. The chain recombines TRBV4-1 with TRBJ1-1; 10 bases map to TRBD1. Germline V gives CDR1 MGHRA, CDR2 YSYEKL. This CDR3 contains 16 residues. With V trimmed by 2 bases and J by 0 bases, 3 bases remained unmatched. In DNA, the CDR3 is TGCGCCAGCAGCCAATCGGGACAGGGGCTGAACACTGAAGCTTTCTTT. This sequence encodes CASSQSGQGLNTEAFF.

This clonotype was seen only a few times. The V gene is TRBV24-1, the J gene TRBJ2-1; D may be TRBD2 (5 bases). Germline CDR1 reads KGHDR; CDR2 reads SFDVKD. V lost 0 bases to trimming and J lost 8 bases, with 16 bases between them. The CDR3 covers 16 residues. CDR3 sequence (DNA): TGTGCCACCAGTGATTTGGCGAGTGGGAGAGGCTATGAGCAGTTCTTC. It translates to CATSDLASGRGYEQFF.

This clonotype was found a few times. The junction departs from germline at one end; a sequencing error may be responsible. The chain carries TRBV12-3 or TRBV12-4 and TRBJ2-3, with 13 bases identical to TRBD2. The CDR3 covers 17 residues. CDR3 sequence: CARSLGTSGRAADTQYF. The CDR3 nucleotides are TGTGCCAGAAGTTTGGGAACTAGCGGGAGGGCCGCAGATACGCAGTATTTT.

This clonotype occurred a few times. The genes are TRBV7-9 and TRBJ2-1, with D unclear. The ends were cut back, 2 bases at V and 9 bases at J, with 14 bases in the middle. The V gene's germline CDR1 is SEHNR and CDR2 FQNEAQ (reference sequence). The CDR3 has 14 residues. CDR3 residues: CASSLPTSSGEQFF. The CDR3, as DNA: TGTGCCAGCAGCTTACCCACATCTTCGGGTGAGCAGTTCTTC.

V is TRBV29-1 and J is TRBJ2-6; D ambiguous. The CDR3 extends over 18 amino acids. CDR1 SQVTM and CDR2 ANQGSEA come from the germline V gene. The ends were cut back, 5 bases at V and 0 bases at J, with 20 bases in the middle. DNA for the CDR3: TGCAGCGTTCCCGTGAGCCAAGACTGGAACTCTGGGGCCAACGTCCTGACTTTC. This translates into CSVPVSQDWNSGANVLTF.

The V gene is TRBV6-1, the J gene TRBJ2-5; D is unresolved. Looked up from germline, CDR1 is MNHNS and CDR2 is SASEGT. Trimming shortened V by 8 bases and J by 4 bases, and 14 bases separated the two germline ends. The CDR3 sequence is 13 residues long. CDR3 DNA sequence: TGTGCCAGCCAGTCCCGCGGTGGAGAGACCCAGTACTTC. Its protein is CASQSRGGETQYF.

This clonotype was detected only a few times. The chain recombines TRBV5-1 with TRBJ2-2; D not certain. This CDR3 contains 15 residues. CDR1 and CDR2 from the germline V gene are SGHRS and YFSETQ. The V end lost 5 bases, the J end lost 4 bases, and 15 bases lay between the germline ends. This CDR3 reads CASRLPAIGTGELFF. CDR3 bases: TGCGCCAGCAGGCTCCCCGCGATTGGCACCGGGGAGCTGTTTTTT.

This clonotype was recorded at least ten times. The chain has TRBV5-1 and TRBJ1-2; no firm D call. Deletions cut 6 bases from V and 0 bases from J, with 15 bases between. Germline V gene sequence: CDR1 SGHRS, CDR2 YFSETQ. CDR3 length: 15 amino acids. Here the CDR3 reads CASTKDIVSNYGYTF. The CDR3, as DNA: TGCGCCAGCACCAAAGACATTGTCTCTAACTATGGCTACACCTTC.

This clonotype was detected a few times. The chain employs TRBV21-1 and TRBJ2-4. TRBV21-1 constitutes a pseudogene. CDR3 length: 15 residues. CDR3 sequence: CASSKEWRAKNIQYF. As DNA, the CDR3 is TGTGCCAGCAGCAAAGAGTGGAGAGCCAAAAACATTCAGTACTTC.

This rearrangement joins TRBV6-1 to TRBJ2-3; 8 bases match TRBD1. The CDR3 sequence is 16 residues long. Germline V gene sequence: CDR1 MNHNS, CDR2 SASEGT. Trimming took 7 bases from V and 2 from J; bases not matched to a gene: 11. The chain's CDR3 is CASTGRGQGFTDTQYF. Written as DNA, the CDR3 is TGTGCCAGCACGGGCCGTGGACAGGGATTCACAGATACGCAGTATTTT.

This clonotype was seen ten or more times. This sequence joins TRBV12-3 or TRBV12-4 and TRBJ2-1; 10 positions agree with TRBD2. The length of the CDR3 is 14 residues. V dropped 3 bases and J dropped 7; count of bases not matched to a gene: 3. CDR3 in DNA: TGTGCCAGCAGTTTGGGGACTAGCGCGAATGAGCAGTTCTTC. It encodes CASSLGTSANEQFF.

The V gene is TRBV6-5, the J gene TRBJ2-7; D is unresolved. Between the trimmed V and J ends, which lost 6 bases and 1 base, there was a span of 7 bases. The CDR3 covers 12 residues. From germline, CDR1 is MNHEY and CDR2 SVGAGI. CDR3 amino acids: CASRSVSYEQYF. The CDR3 nucleotides are TGTGCCAGCAGGAGCGTGTCCTACGAGCAGTACTTC.

The table lists this clonotype with a few counts. The rearrangement links TRBV25-1 to TRBJ2-1, with 9 nucleotides matching TRBD1. The CDR3 sequence is 15 residues long. Germline V gives CDR1 MGHDK, CDR2 SYGVNS. Trimming at V came to 1 base and at J to 7 bases, leaving 5 bases not matched to a gene. CDR3 bases: TGTGCCAGCAGTGAATGGGGACAGGGAAGGAATGAGCAGTTCTTC. Protein product: CASSEWGQGRNEQFF.

This clonotype was picked up a small number of times. J is TRBJ2-7 and V is TRBV7-9; D tentatively reads TRBD1 or TRBD2 (5 bases each). V lost 5 bases to trimming and J lost 3 bases, with 17 bases between them. The CDR3 runs to 15 residues. CDR1 is SEHNR, CDR2 FQNEAQ, per germline (reference sequence). The CDR3 spells CASSAGARRLYEQYF. The CDR3 DNA is TGTGCCAGCAGCGCCGGGGCCAGAAGACTCTACGAGCAGTACTTC.

This clonotype came up many times. DNA of the CDR3: TGCGCCAGCAGCTTGGCAAGCGGGAGCTCCTACAATGAGCAGTTCTTC. It codes for CASSLASGSSYNEQFF. This chain links TRBV5-1 with TRBJ2-1; 8 nucleotides line up with TRBD2. In germline, CDR1 is SGHRS, CDR2 YFSETQ. This CDR3 has 16 amino acids. After removal of 0 bases from V and 0 bases from J, the junction contained 2 bases not matched to a gene.

This clonotype was detected only a few times. The rearrangement links TRBV11-2 to TRBJ2-2; a possible D gene is TRBD1 (6 bases). This CDR3 comprises 15 residues. Germline CDR1 SGHAT, CDR2 FQNNGV. V dropped 5 bases and J dropped 5 bases, with 15 bases sitting between them. The CDR3 here is CASSPIRGVTGELFF. CDR3 in DNA: TGTGCCAGCAGCCCCATCAGGGGAGTTACCGGGGAGCTGTTTTTT.

This clonotype was seen more than once but under ten times. The chain recombines TRBV28 with TRBJ2-7; D gene uncertain. The CDR3 consists of 12 residues. Germline CDR1 MDHEN, CDR2 SYDVKM. The ends were cut back, 3 bases at V and 3 bases at J, with 6 bases in the middle. Written as DNA, the CDR3 is TGTGCCAGCAGTTTCCGGAACTACGAGCAGTACGTC. Translation: CASSFRNYEQYV.

V and J are TRBV5-1 and TRBJ2-1; 8 bases align to TRBD2. The length of the CDR3 is 16 residues. CDR1 is SGHRS, CDR2 YFSETQ, per germline. J lost 0 bases, V lost 4 bases, and 6 bases had no gene match. CDR3 in amino acids: CASSAIAGSSYNEQFF. The DNA for the CDR3 is TGCGCCAGCAGCGCAATAGCGGGGAGCTCCTACAATGAGCAGTTCTTC.